The 11 T cell receptor beta chains below come from one sample, sequenced in a study of T cells expressing NK-cell markers. TCRdb reprocessed the 5' RACE reads; each CDR3 protein has one entry and no DNA is given. The repertoire shows about 460,000 distinct CDR3 sequences; the top ten hold approximately 1.4%. The sample comprised blood T cells: a sorted CD56 or NKG2C T cell subset, CD4+ or CD8+ T cells, or bulk PBMC T cells (not recorded which). These receptor sequences come from a woman between 50 and 59 years old in good health.

The rearrangement uses TRBV9 and TRBJ2-1; TCRdb's D gene call, TRBD2, goes unchecked for lack of DNA. Germline CDR1 reads SGDLS; CDR2 reads YYNGEE. The CDR3 is made up of 17 amino acids. CDR3 residues: CASSAVFGLAGVHEQFF.

This sequence joins TRBV11-2 and TRBJ2-7; TCRdb designates TRBD2, a call that cannot be tested without DNA. Looked up from germline, CDR1 is SGHAT and CDR2 is FQNNGV. The CDR3 is made up of 12 amino acids. CDR3 residues: CASNPASYEQYF.

The chain employs TRBV5-1 and TRBJ2-5; checking the TCRdb D call of TRBD1 is not possible without DNA. The CDR3 loop spans 16 amino acids. CDR1 and CDR2 (germline): SGHRS, YFSETQ. Here the CDR3 reads CASSFGRRVVEETQYF.

V is TRBV20-1 and J is TRBJ2-7; as DNA is missing, the TRBD2 call by TCRdb cannot be tested. This CDR3 contains 15 residues. CDR1 and CDR2 (germline): DFQATT, SNEGSKA (reference sequence). Here the CDR3 reads CSPRRLGGESYEQYF.

The chain recombines TRBV7-9 with TRBJ2-5; TCRdb gives TRBD1 as the D gene, but with no DNA this cannot be confirmed. The length of the CDR3 is 15 residues. Germline V gene data show CDR1 as SEHNR and CDR2 as FQNEAQ (reference sequence). CDR3 residues: CASSLARGGWETQYF.

The genes are TRBV4-1 and TRBJ2-2; the TCRdb D gene call, TRBD1, has no DNA to confirm it. Germline loops: CDR1 MGHRA, CDR2 YSYEKL. The CDR3 has 16 residues. CDR3: CASSQPRDRALGELFF.

The chain is built from TRBV11-2 and TRBJ1-1; the TRBD1 assignment by TCRdb is unverifiable without DNA. This CDR3 is built from 13 residues. CDR1 and CDR2 from the germline V gene are SGHAT and FQNNGV. The CDR3 reads CASAGHSNTEAFF.

The V gene is TRBV20-1, the J gene TRBJ1-2; the D gene TCRdb calls, TRBD1, cannot be checked with no DNA. This CDR3 spans 17 amino acids. Per the germline V gene, CDR1 is DFQATT and CDR2 is SNEGSKA (reference sequence). This CDR3 reads CSARDKTGGPWDYGYTF.

The V call is TRBV6-1, the J call TRBJ2-5; TCRdb picks TRBD2, but there is no DNA to check that call. The CDR3 loop spans 16 amino acids. Germline V gene data show CDR1 as MNHNS and CDR2 as SASEGT. This CDR3 reads CASSVQPGPRGETQYF.

The chain combines TRBV10-3 with TRBJ1-1. The CDR3 is 13 amino acids. Per germline, CDR1 ENHRY and CDR2 SYGVKD. Here the CDR3 reads CASLMGMNTEAFF.

CDR3 in amino acids: CASSRTSGRGGELFF. The chain uses TRBV12-3 or TRBV12-4 and TRBJ2-2; TCRdb names TRBD2, which stays unverified in the absence of DNA. The CDR3 extends over 15 amino acids.